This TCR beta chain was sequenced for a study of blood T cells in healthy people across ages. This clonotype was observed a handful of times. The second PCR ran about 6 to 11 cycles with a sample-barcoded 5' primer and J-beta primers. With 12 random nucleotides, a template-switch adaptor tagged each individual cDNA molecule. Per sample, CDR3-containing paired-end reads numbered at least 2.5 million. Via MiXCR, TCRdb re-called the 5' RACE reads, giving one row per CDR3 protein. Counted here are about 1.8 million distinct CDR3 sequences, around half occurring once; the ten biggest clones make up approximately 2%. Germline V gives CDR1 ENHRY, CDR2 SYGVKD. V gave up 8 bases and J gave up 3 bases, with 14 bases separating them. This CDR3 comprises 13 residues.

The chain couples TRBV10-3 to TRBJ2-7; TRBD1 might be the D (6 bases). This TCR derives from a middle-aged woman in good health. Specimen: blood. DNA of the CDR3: TGTGCCATCGGCAGGGCAGGGGACTACGAGCAGTACTTC. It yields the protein CAIGRAGDYEQYF.